Following are 3 T cell receptor beta chains from one sample sequenced in a study of a mutant IDH1 vaccine in newly diagnosed glioma. Libraries were prepared by immunoSEQ multiplex PCR; TCRdb keeps only in-frame clonotypes and omits some of them. The table shows over 14,000 clones, with roughly nine tenths occurring only once. Regarding time point: baseline, week 1 (first vaccination visit). Described treatment: pre-vaccination baseline after standard-of-care therapy. The material was PBMCs, obtained from a glioma patient treated with radiotherapy, temozolomide or both. The origin of the receptors is a woman aged 40 to 50 with glioma. Some clones in this sample may be carry-over from other donors' samples.

The chain has TRBV7-9 and TRBJ2-5, with D hard to call. V dropped 5 bases and J dropped 2 bases, with 15 bases sitting between them. The CDR3 has 15 residues. Germline values: CDR1 SEHNR, CDR2 FQNEAQ (reference sequence). Written as DNA, the CDR3 is TGTGCCAGCAGCATCCTTCCGGGCCTACAAGAGACCCAGTACTTC. It is translated as CASSILPGLQETQYF.

V gene TRBV14 combines with J gene TRBJ2-6; D is uncertain. The germline V and J ends were trimmed by 5 bases and 0 bases, with 8 bases remaining between them. The CDR3 is 15 residues long. The germline V gene encodes CDR1 SGHDN and CDR2 FVKESK. The CDR3 here is CASSELTSGANVLTF. The DNA for the CDR3 is TGTGCCAGCAGCGAGCTGACCTCTGGGGCCAACGTCCTGACTTTC.

CDR3 region: CASSLAGNTIYF. The DNA of the CDR3 is TGTGCCAGCAGCCTAGCGGGGAACACCATATATTTT. The V gene is TRBV13, the J gene TRBJ1-3, with unresolved D. The germline V gene has CDR1 PRHDT and CDR2 FYEKMQ (reference sequence). V was cut by 5 bases and J by 7 bases, with 9 bases left in between. CDR3 length: 12 amino acids.